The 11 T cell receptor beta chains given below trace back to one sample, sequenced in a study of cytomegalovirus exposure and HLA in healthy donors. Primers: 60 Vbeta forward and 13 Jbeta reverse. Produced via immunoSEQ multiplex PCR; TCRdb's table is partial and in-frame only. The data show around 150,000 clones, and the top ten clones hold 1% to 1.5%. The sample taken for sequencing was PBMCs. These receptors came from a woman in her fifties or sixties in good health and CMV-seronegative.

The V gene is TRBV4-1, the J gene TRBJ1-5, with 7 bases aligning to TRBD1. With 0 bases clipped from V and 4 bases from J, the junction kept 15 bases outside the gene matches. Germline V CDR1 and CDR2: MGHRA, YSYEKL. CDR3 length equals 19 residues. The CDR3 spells CASSQDMDKNRGGNQPQHF. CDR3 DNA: TGCGCCAGCAGCCAAGATATGGATAAGAACAGGGGTGGGAATCAGCCCCAGCATTTT.

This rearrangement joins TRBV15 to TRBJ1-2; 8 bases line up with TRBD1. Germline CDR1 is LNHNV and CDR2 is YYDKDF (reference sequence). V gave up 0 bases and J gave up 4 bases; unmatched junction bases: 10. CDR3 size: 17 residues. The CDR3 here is CATSRDWLGQGVYGYTF. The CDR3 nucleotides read TGTGCCACCAGCAGAGATTGGCTCGGACAGGGCGTCTATGGCTACACCTTC.

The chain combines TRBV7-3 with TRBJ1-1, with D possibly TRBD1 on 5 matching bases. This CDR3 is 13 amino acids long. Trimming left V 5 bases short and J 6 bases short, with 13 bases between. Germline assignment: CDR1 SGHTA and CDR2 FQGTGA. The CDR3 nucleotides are TGTGCCAGCAGCCCCGACGGAGGGGCTGAAGCTTTCTTT. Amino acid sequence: CASSPDGGAEAFF.

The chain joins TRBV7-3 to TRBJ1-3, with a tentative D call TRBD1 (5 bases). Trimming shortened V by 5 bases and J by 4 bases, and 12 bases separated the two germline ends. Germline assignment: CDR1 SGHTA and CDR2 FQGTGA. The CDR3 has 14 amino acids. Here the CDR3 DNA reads TGTGCCAGCAGCCCAGGGTCTGGAGGAAACACCATATATTTT. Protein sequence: CASSPGSGGNTIYF.

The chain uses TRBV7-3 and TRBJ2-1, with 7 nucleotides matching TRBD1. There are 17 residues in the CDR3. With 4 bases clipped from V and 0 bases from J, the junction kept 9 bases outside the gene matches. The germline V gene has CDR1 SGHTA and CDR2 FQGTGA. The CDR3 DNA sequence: TGTGCCAGCAGCTCCCCGGCGGCAGGGGGCTCCTACAATGAGCAGTTCTTC. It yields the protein CASSSPAAGGSYNEQFF.

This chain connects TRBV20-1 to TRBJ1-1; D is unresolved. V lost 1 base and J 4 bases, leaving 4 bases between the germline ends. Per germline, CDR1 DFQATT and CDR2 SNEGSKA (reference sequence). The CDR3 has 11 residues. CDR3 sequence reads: CSARVGTEAFF. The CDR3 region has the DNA TGCAGTGCTAGAGTCGGCACTGAAGCTTTCTTT.

The CDR3 DNA sequence: TGCGCCAGCAGCCAGGAGGCGGTAGGGGCCAACGTCCTGACTTTC. It codes for CASSQEAVGANVLTF. The chain has TRBV4-1 and TRBJ2-6; a weak D match, TRBD2 (5 bases). Trimming left V 3 bases short and J 4 bases short, with 10 bases between. CDR3 length: 15 residues. CDR1 is MGHRA, CDR2 YSYEKL, per germline.

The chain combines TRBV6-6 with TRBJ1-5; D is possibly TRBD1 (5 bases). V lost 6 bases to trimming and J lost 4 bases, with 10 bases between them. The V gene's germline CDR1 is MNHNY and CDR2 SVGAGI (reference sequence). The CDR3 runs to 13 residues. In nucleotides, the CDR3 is TGTGCCAGCAGACGCGACAGAAATCAGCCCCAGCATTTT. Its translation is CASRRDRNQPQHF.

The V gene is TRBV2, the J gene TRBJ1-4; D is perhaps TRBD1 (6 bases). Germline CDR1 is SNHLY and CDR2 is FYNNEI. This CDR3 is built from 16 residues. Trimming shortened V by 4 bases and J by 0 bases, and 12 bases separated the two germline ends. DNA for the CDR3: TGTGCCAGCAGTGGACAGGTGATTGCAACTAATGAAAAACTGTTTTTT. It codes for CASSGQVIATNEKLFF.

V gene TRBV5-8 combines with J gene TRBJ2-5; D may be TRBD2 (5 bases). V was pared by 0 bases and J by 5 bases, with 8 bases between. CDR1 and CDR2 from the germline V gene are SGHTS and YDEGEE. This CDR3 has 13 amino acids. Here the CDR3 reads CASSLAGWETQYF. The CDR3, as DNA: TGTGCCAGCAGCTTGGCGGGGTGGGAGACCCAGTACTTC.

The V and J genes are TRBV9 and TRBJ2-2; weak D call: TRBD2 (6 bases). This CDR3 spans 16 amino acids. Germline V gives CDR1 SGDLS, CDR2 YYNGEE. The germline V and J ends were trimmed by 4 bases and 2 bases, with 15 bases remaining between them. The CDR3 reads CASSPRGGSNTGELFF. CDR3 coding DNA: TGTGCCAGCAGCCCGAGAGGAGGGTCTAACACCGGGGAGCTGTTTTTT.